A selection of T cell receptor beta chains follows, all from one sample in a study of CD8 T cells in Susac syndrome. TCRdb re-derived calls from the immunoSEQ multiplex PCR reads in MiXCR, one entry per CDR3 protein. Among 80,000 or so distinct CDR3 sequences listed, about 92% were seen once. The source material was CD4+ T cells from PBMCs. The receptors originated from a human donor with Susac syndrome. Both conserved end residues are part of each CDR3. D genes are given only for firm matches. Some rows mark clone size as missing; the rest say once, few, many or name a class of expanded clone.

D gene,V gene,J gene,clone size,CDR3 protein,CDR3 DNA
TRBD1,TRBV19,TRBJ1-6,NA,CASRTQGGENSPLHF,TGTGCCAGTAGGACACAGGGGGGAGAAAATTCACCCCTCCACTTT
TRBD2,TRBV19,TRBJ2-7,NA,CASRTSGTGEQYF,TGTGCCAGTAGGACTAGCGGGACTGGCGAGCAGTACTTC
TRBD1,TRBV2,TRBJ1-5,NA,CASSIAGGNQPQHF,TGTGCCAGCAGTATAGCAGGGGGGAATCAGCCCCAGCATTTT
NA,TRBV4-1,TRBJ2-5,NA,CASSQGMGQETQYF,TGCGCCAGCAGCCAAGGAATGGGCCAAGAGACCCAGTACTTC
NA,TRBV18,TRBJ2-5,NA,CASSPPTAQETQYF,TGTGCCAGCTCACCACCGACAGCACAAGAGACCCAGTACTTC
NA,TRBV25-1,TRBJ2-3,NA,CASSEYGREADTQYF,TGTGCCAGCAGTGAATACGGCAGGGAAGCAGATACGCAGTATTTT
NA,TRBV20-1,TRBJ1-1,NA,CSAPRGGTGNTEAFF,TGCAGTGCCCCTAGAGGGGGTACAGGGAACACTGAAGCTTTCTTT
NA,TRBV18,TRBJ1-5,NA,CASSPPTTNQPQHF,TGTGCCAGCTCACCACCGACTACTAATCAGCCCCAGCATTTT
NA,TRBV7-2,TRBJ1-4,once,CASSFVDKNEKLFF,TGTGCCAGCAGCTTCGTAGACAAAAATGAAAAACTGTTTTTT
NA,TRBV7-9,TRBJ2-7,NA,CASSFEYKSSYEQYF,TGTGCCAGCAGCTTTGAATACAAGAGCTCCTACGAGCAGTACTTC
TRBD2,TRBV3-1,TRBJ2-3,NA,CASSQSGGPLFTDTQYF,TGTGCCAGCAGCCAAAGCGGGGGGCCCCTTTTCACAGATACGCAGTATTTT
NA,TRBV28,TRBJ2-2,NA,CASSLSFDEYTGELFF,TGTGCCAGCAGTTTATCCTTCGACGAGTACACCGGGGAGCTGTTTTTT
TRBD1,TRBV2,TRBJ1-4,NA,CASGTGGLATNEKLFF,TGTGCCAGCGGGACAGGGGGTTTGGCGACTAATGAAAAACTGTTTTTT
NA,TRBV18,TRBJ1-6,NA,CASSPLDRASPLHF,TGTGCCAGCTCACCCTTGGACAGAGCTTCACCCCTCCACTTT
TRBD1,TRBV28,TRBJ1-4,NA,CASSPQGGFNEKLFF,TGTGCCAGCAGTCCCCAGGGGGGGTTTAATGAAAAACTGTTTTTT
TRBD2,TRBV13,TRBJ2-7,once,CASSLVGGGSGTNGDEQYF,TGTGCCAGCAGCTTGGTGGGAGGGGGTAGCGGGACCAATGGCGACGAGCAGTACTTC
NA,TRBV18,TRBJ2-1,few,CASSPKGYNEQFF,TGTGCCAGCTCACCGAAGGGGTACAATGAGCAGTTCTTC
NA,TRBV4-2,TRBJ2-1,few,CASSQGGNEQFF,TGTGCCAGCAGCCAGGGAGGCAATGAGCAGTTCTTC
NA,TRBV30,TRBJ2-4,NA,CAWSVLGGNIQYF,TGTGCCTGGAGTGTACTGGGGGGAAACATTCAGTACTTC
TRBD2,TRBV29-1,TRBJ2-7,NA,CSVERASGTSSYEQYF,TGCAGCGTTGAGAGGGCTAGCGGGACGAGCTCCTACGAGCAGTACTTC
NA,TRBV28,TRBJ2-1,NA,CASSGNEQFF,TGTGCCTCCTCAGGGAATGAGCAGTTCTTC
NA,TRBV12-3/TRBV12-4,TRBJ2-7,NA,CASSLVFSLEQYF,TGTGCCAGCAGTTTAGTCTTTTCCCTCGAGCAGTACTTC
TRBD1,TRBV27,TRBJ1-2,NA,CASSFRGGYGYTF,TGTGCCAGCAGTTTCAGGGGGGGCTATGGCTACACCTTC
TRBD2,TRBV5-1,TRBJ2-3,NA,CASSHLSGRGTDTQYF,TGCGCCAGCAGCCATCTCAGCGGGAGAGGCACAGATACGCAGTATTTT
NA,TRBV19,TRBJ2-4,NA,CASSPAGVDIQYF,TGTGCCAGTAGCCCGGCTGGAGTAGACATTCAGTACTTC
NA,TRBV12-5,TRBJ2-5,NA,CASGPGQQLQETQYF,TGTGCTAGTGGTCCTGGACAGCAACTACAAGAGACCCAGTACTTC
NA,TRBV18,TRBJ2-2,NA,CASSPYPDGELFF,TGTGCCAGCTCACCCTACCCGGACGGGGAGCTGTTTTTT
TRBD1,TRBV7-9,TRBJ2-2,NA,CASSLIPQQGIAGELFF,TGTGCCAGCAGCTTAATTCCCCAACAGGGGATCGCCGGGGAGCTGTTTTTT
NA,TRBV7-2,TRBJ2-5,NA,CASSLQGSGLQTQYF,TGTGCCAGCAGCTTACAGGGAAGCGGGCTCCAGACCCAGTACTTC
TRBD2,TRBV5-4,TRBJ2-2,NA,CASSKGILAENTGELFF,TGTGCCAGCAGCAAGGGGATACTAGCGGAGAACACCGGGGAGCTGTTTTTT
NA,TRBV18,TRBJ1-1,NA,CASSSYLDTEAFF,TGTGCCAGCTCATCATACCTGGACACTGAAGCTTTCTTT
TRBD2,TRBV9,TRBJ2-1,NA,CASSASGGRYNEQFF,TGTGCCAGCAGCGCTAGCGGGGGGCGCTACAATGAGCAGTTCTTC
TRBD2,TRBV29-1,TRBJ2-2,NA,CSVEREPTGELFF,TGCAGCGTTGAGCGGGAGCCGACCGGGGAGCTGTTTTTT